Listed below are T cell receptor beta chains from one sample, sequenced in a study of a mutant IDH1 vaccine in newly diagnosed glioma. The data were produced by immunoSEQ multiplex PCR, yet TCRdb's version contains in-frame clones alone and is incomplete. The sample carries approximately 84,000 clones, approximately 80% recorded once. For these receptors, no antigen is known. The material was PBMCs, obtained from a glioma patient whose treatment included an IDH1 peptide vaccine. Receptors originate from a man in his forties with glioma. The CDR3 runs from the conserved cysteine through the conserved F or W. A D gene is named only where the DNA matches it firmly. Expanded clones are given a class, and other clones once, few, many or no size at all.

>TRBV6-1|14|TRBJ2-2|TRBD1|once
CASSAGTGSRELFF
TGTGCCAGCAGTGCCGGGACAGGGTCCAGGGAGCTGTTTTTT
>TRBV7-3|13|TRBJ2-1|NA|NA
CASSLTLRNEQFF
TGTGCCAGCAGCTTAACGTTGCGGAATGAGCAGTTCTTC
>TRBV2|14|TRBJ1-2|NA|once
CASTKVGVGGGYTF
TGTGCCAGCACCAAGGTGGGGGTAGGGGGTGGCTACACCTTC
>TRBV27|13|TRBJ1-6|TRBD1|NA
CASRRQGGSPLHF
TGTGCCAGCAGGCGACAGGGTGGATCACCCCTCCACTTT
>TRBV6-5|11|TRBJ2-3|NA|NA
CASSGLDTQYF
TGTGCCAGCAGCGGGTTAGATACGCAGTATTTT
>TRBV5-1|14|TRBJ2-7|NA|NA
CASAGQKRSYEQYF
TGCGCCAGCGCGGGACAAAAGCGCTCCTACGAGCAGTACTTC
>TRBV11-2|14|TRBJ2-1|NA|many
CASSPSGPYNEQFF
TGTGCCAGCAGCCCGTCGGGGCCCTACAATGAGCAGTTCTTC
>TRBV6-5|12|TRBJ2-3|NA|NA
CASRIASDTQYF
TGTGCCAGCCGGATTGCGAGCGATACGCAGTATTTT
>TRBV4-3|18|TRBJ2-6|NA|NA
CASSPSGAGISGANVLTF
TGCGCCAGCAGCCCCTCAGGGGCGGGGATCTCTGGGGCCAACGTCCTGACTTTC
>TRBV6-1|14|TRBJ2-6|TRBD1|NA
CASGTGSGANVLTF
TGTGCCAGCGGGACAGGGTCTGGGGCCAACGTCCTGACTTTC
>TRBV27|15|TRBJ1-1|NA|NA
CASSFRPGMNTEAFF
TGTGCCAGCAGTTTCCGCCCGGGGATGAACACTGAAGCTTTCTTT
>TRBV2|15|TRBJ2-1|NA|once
CASSWDQSSYNEQFF
TGTGCCAGCAGTTGGGACCAGAGCTCCTACAATGAGCAGTTCTTC
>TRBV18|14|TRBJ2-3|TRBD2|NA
CASSPGGRSDTQYF
TGTGCCAGCTCCCCCGGCGGGAGGTCAGATACGCAGTATTTT
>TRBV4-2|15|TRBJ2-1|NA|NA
CASSQEIQVYNEQFF
TGTGCCAGCAGCCAGGAAATACAGGTCTACAATGAGCAGTTCTTC
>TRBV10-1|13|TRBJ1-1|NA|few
CASRNDLNTEAFF
TGCGCCAGCAGAAACGATCTGAACACTGAAGCTTTCTTT
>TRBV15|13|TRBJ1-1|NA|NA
CATSSRLNTEAFF
TGTGCCACCAGTTCCAGGCTGAACACTGAAGCTTTCTTT
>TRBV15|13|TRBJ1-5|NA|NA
CATSRGPGQPQHF
TGTGCCACCAGCAGAGGGCCCGGTCAGCCCCAGCATTTT
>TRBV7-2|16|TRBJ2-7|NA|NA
CASSLGGGGSSYEQYF
TGTGCCAGCAGCTTAGGAGGTGGCGGAAGCTCCTACGAGCAGTACTTC
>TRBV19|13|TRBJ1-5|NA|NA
CARREYSNQPQHF
TGTGCCAGGAGGGAATATAGCAATCAGCCCCAGCATTTT
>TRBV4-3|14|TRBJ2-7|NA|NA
CASSPGLSSYEQYF
TGCGCCAGCAGCCCCGGATTAAGTTCCTACGAGCAGTACTTC
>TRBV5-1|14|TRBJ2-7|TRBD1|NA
CASRRTGGAYEQYF
TGCGCCAGCCGCCGGACAGGGGGCGCGTACGAGCAGTACTTC
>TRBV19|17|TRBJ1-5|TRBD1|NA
CASSSRDRGQGNQPQHF
TGTGCCAGTAGTTCCCGGGACAGGGGGCAGGGCAATCAGCCCCAGCATTTT
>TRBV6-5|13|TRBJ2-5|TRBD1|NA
CASSFTGAETQYF
TGTGCCAGCAGTTTCACAGGGGCGGAGACCCAGTACTTC
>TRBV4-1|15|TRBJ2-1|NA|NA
CASSQDGLFNNEQFF
TGCGCCAGCAGCCAAGATGGCCTATTCAACAATGAGCAGTTCTTC
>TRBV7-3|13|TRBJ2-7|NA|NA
CASSVTGPHEQYF
TGTGCCAGCAGCGTGACAGGCCCCCACGAGCAGTACTTC
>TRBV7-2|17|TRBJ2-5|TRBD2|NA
CASSFTPRLADQETQYF
TGTGCCAGCAGCTTTACCCCTCGACTAGCGGACCAAGAGACCCAGTACTTC
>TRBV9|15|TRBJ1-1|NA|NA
CASSESGAIGTEAFF
TGTGCCAGCAGCGAATCTGGGGCTATTGGCACTGAAGCTTTCTTT
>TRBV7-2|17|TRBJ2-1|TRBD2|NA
CASSATSGREVYNEQFF
TGTGCCAGCAGCGCGACTAGCGGGAGGGAAGTCTACAATGAGCAGTTCTTC
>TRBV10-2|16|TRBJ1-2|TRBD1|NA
CASSESRGQGNYGYTF
TGCGCCAGCAGTGAGTCTCGGGGACAGGGGAACTATGGCTACACCTTC
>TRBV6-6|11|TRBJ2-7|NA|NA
CASSISYEQYF
TGTGCCAGCAGTATTTCCTACGAGCAGTACTTC
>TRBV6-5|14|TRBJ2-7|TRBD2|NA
CASRSLAVLNEQYF
TGTGCCAGCAGGTCGCTAGCGGTTCTAAACGAGCAGTACTTC
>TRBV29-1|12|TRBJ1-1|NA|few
CSARRMNTEAFF
TGCAGCGCCCGACGGATGAACACTGAAGCTTTCTTT
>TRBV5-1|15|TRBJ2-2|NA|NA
CASSLSRINTGELFF
TGCGCCAGCAGCTTATCACGGATAAACACCGGGGAGCTGTTTTTT
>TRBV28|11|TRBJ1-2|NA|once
CASTRGGGYTF
TGTGCCAGCACCCGAGGGGGTGGCTACACCTTC
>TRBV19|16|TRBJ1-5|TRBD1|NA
CASSILGTGGNQPQHF
TGTGCCAGTAGTATCCTGGGGACAGGGGGCAATCAGCCCCAGCATTTT
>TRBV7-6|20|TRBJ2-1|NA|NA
CASSLEGQPTTFRGGNEQFF
TGTGCCAGCAGCTTGGAGGGCCAGCCTACGACCTTTCGTGGGGGGAATGAGCAGTTCTTC
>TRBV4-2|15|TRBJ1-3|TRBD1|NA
CASSLEGALGNTIYF
TGTGCCAGCAGCCTCGAGGGGGCTCTTGGAAACACCATATATTTT
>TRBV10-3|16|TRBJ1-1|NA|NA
CAISEAPNRVDTEAFF
TGTGCCATCAGTGAAGCCCCCAACCGGGTAGACACTGAAGCTTTCTTT
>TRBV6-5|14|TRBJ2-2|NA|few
CASSSQGGHGELFF
TGTGCCAGCAGCTCCCAGGGAGGTCACGGGGAGCTGTTTTTT
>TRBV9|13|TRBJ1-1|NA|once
CASSGGPNTEAFF
TGTGCCAGCAGCGGGGGGCCGAACACTGAAGCTTTCTTT
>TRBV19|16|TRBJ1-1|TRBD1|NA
CASSKRDRGPHTEAFF
TGTGCCAGTAGTAAACGGGACAGGGGGCCCCACACTGAAGCTTTCTTT
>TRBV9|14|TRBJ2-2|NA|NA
CASSTGAGSGELFF
TGTGCCAGCAGTACAGGGGCGGGGTCCGGGGAGCTGTTTTTT
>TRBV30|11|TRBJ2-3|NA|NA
CAWTPDDTQYF
TGTGCCTGGACCCCAGATGATACGCAGTATTTT
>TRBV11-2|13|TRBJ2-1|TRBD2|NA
CASGLGRVNEQFF
TGTGCCAGCGGATTAGGGAGGGTGAATGAGCAGTTCTTC
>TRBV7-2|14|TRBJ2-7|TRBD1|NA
CASSLKLQGYEQYF
TGTGCCAGCAGCTTAAAGTTACAGGGGTACGAGCAGTACTTC
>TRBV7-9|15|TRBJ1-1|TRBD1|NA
CASSPKGQLNTEAFF
TGTGCCAGCAGCCCCAAGGGACAGCTGAACACTGAAGCTTTCTTT
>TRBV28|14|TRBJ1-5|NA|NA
CASSTRNSNQPQHF
TGTGCCAGCAGTACAAGGAATAGCAATCAGCCCCAGCATTTT
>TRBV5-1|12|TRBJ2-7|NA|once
CASSSGLYEQYF
TGCGCCAGCAGCTCGGGACTTTACGAGCAGTACTTC